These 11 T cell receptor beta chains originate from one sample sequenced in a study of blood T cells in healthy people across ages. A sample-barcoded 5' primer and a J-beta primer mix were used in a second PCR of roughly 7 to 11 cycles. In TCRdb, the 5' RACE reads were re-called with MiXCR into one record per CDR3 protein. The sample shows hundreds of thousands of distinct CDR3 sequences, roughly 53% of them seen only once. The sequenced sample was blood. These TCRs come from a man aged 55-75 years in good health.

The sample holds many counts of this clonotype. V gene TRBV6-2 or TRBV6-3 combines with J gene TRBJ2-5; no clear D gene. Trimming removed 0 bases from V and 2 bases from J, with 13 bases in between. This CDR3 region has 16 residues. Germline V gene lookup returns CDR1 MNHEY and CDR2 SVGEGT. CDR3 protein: CASSYSSALGQETQYF. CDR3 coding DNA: TGTGCCAGCAGTTACTCGTCCGCACTTGGTCAAGAGACCCAGTACTTC.

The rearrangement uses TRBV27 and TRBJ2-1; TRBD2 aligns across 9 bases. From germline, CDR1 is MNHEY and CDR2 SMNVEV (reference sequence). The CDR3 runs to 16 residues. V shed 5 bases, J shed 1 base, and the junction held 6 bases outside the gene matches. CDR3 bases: TGTGCCAGCAGTAGAAGACTAGCGGCTTCCTACAATGAGCAGTTCTTC. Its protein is CASSRRLAASYNEQFF.

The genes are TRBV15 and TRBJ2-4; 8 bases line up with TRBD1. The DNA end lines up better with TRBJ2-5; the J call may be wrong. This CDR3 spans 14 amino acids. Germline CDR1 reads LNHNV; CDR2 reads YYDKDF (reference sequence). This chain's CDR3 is CATSSGQGAGTQYF. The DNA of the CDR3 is TGTGCCACCAGCAGCGGACAGGGTGCGGGGACCCAGTACTTC.

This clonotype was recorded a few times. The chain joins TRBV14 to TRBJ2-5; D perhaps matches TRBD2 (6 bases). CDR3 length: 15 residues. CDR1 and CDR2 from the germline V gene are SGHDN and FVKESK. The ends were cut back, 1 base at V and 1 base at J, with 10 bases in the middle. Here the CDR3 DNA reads TGTGCCAGCAGCCAAGTCCGGGACTTCCAAGAGACCCAGTACTTC. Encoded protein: CASSQVRDFQETQYF.

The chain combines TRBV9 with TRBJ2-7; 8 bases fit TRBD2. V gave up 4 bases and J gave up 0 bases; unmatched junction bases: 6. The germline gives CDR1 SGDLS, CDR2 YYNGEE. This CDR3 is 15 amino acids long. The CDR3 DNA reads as TGTGCCAGCAGCCCCCGGGAGGGCTCCTCCTACGAGCAGTACTTC. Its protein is CASSPREGSSYEQYF. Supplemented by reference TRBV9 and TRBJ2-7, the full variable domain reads DSGVTQTPKHLITATGQRVTLRCSPRSGDLSVYWYQQSLDQGLQFLIQYYNGEERAKGNILERFSAQQFPDLHSELNLSSLELGDSALYFCASSPREGSSYEQYFGPGTRLTVT.

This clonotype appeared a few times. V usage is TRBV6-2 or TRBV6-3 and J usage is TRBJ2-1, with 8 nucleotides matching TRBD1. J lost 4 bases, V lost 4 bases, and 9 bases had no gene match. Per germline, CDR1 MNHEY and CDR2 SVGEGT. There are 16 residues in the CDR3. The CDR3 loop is CASSSHGTGVYNEQFF. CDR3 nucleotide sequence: TGTGCCAGCAGTTCCCACGGGACAGGCGTATACAATGAGCAGTTCTTC.

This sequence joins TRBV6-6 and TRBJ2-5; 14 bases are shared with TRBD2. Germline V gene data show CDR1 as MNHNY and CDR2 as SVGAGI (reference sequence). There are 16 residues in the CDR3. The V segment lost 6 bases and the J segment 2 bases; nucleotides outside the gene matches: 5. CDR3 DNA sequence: TGTGCCAGCAGCGGACTAGCGGGGGGTTCTCAAGAGACCCAGTACTTC. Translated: CASSGLAGGSQETQYF.

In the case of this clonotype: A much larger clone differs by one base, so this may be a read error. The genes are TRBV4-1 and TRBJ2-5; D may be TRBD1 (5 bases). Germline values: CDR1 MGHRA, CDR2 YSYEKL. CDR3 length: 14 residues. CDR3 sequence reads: CTSSSRAGQETQYF. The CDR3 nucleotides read TGCACCAGCAGCTCCAGGGCAGGCCAAGAGACCCAGTACTTC.

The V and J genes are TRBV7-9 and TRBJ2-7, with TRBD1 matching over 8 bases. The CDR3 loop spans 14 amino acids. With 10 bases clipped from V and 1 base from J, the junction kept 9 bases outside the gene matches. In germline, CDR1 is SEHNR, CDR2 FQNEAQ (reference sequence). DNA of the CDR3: TGTGCCACGCGAGGACAGGGTTATTCCTACGAGCAGTACTTC. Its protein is CATRGQGYSYEQYF. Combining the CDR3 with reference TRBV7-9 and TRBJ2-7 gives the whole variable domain DTGVSQNPRHKITKRGQNVTFRCDPISEHNRLYWYRQTLGQGPEFLTYFQNEAQLEKSRLLSDRFSAERPKGSFSTLEIQRTEQGDSAMYLCATRGQGYSYEQYFGPGTRLTVT.

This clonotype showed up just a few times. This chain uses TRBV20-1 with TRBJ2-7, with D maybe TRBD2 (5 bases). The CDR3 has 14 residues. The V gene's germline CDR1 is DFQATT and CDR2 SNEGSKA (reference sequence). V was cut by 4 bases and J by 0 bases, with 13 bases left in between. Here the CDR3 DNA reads TGCAGTGCTAAAGGACGGAGGAGCTCCTACGAGCAGTACTTC. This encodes CSAKGRRSSYEQYF.

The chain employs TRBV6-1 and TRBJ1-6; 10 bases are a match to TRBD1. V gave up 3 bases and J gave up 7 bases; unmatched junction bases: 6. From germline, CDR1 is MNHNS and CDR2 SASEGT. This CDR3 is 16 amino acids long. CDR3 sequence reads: CASSDIRGQGNSPLHF. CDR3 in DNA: TGTGCCAGCAGTGATATTCGGGGACAGGGGAATTCACCCCTCCACTTT.